The source of this TCR beta chain is a study of naive and memory T cell subsets. Findings and limits, study-wide: Potentially, T cell activation and differentiation skew this RNA-based measurement.

V was pared by 4 bases and J by 4 bases, with 18 bases between. The germline V gene has CDR1 SGHDT and CDR2 YYEEEE. The CDR3 spans 15 residues. An oligonucleotide containing a UMI was ligated to the 3' end of TCR cDNA. Reverse transcription used DNase-treated unsorted total RNA, aiming for roughly 1 to 1,100 ng. Ligated cDNA underwent four rounds of PCR with nested alpha and beta constant region primers and SP2. Reverse transcription of blood and skin TCR RNA was primed at alpha and beta constant regions. TCRdb passed the 5' RACE reads through MiXCR, listing each CDR3 protein once. The repertoire holds about 48,000 distinct CDR3 sequences, with approximately 4.5% as singletons. This clonotype has more than one count but fewer than ten. Its antigen remains unidentified.

This clonotype originated in a female donor in good health. The J gene is TRBJ2-7, the V gene TRBV5-6; D might be TRBD1 or TRBD2, each matching 5 bases. The CDR3 coding sequence is TGTGCCAGCAGCCACGGGGCCCCCCTGCGGTACGAGCAGTACTTC. Its protein product is CASSHGAPLRYEQYF.